This T cell receptor (beta chain) was recorded in a study of T-cell reconstitution after alpha-beta-depleted transplantation in children. Study-wide results and caveats: T-cell counts and diversity were attributed mostly to newly produced T cells one year after transplant. Where some patients showed high TCRbeta diversity at day 60, it came from recipient T cells and thymic progenitors that had survived. Several hundred graft clones that had expanded were reportedly the source of alpha-beta T cells about two months after transplant.

This clonotype appeared a few times. Its target is unknown. The authors prepared the TCRbeta library with unique molecular identifiers. A single record per CDR3 protein comes from TCRdb applying MiXCR to the PCR reads. The sample gives around 270,000 distinct CDR3 sequences, around a tenth of which show up once; less than 9% is in the top ten. The clonotype originates from a boy in the first two years of life with acute myeloid leukemia, due to receive a stem cell transplant. The sample consisted of PBMCs, taken before TCRalphabeta/CD19-depleted stem cell transplant.

The CDR3 is CASSLRAGLAGVETQYF. CDR3 sequence (DNA): TGTGCCAGCAGCTTAAGGGCAGGACTAGCGGGCGTAGAGACCCAGTACTTC. The chain combines TRBV7-2 with TRBJ2-5, with 11 bases matching TRBD2. This CDR3 region has 17 residues. CDR1 and CDR2 (germline): SGHTA, FQGNSA. V shed 2 bases, J shed 4 bases, and the junction held 9 bases outside the gene matches. The full variable domain, completed using reference TRBV7-2 and TRBJ2-5, is GAGVSQSPSNKVTEKGKDVELRCDPISGHTALYWYRQSLGQGLEFLIYFQGNSAPDKSGLPSDRFSAERTGGSVSTLTIQRTQQEDSAVYLCASSLRAGLAGVETQYFGPGTRLLVL.